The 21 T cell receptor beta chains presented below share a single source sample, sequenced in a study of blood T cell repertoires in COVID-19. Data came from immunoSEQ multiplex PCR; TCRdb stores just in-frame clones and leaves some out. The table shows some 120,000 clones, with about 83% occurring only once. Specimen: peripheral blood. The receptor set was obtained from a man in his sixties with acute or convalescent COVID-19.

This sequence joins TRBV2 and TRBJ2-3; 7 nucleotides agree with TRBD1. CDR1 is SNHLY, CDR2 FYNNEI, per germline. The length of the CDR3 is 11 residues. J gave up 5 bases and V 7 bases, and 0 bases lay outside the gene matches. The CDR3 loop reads CASNRGDTQYF. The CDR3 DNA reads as TGTGCCAGCAACAGGGGAGATACGCAGTATTTT.

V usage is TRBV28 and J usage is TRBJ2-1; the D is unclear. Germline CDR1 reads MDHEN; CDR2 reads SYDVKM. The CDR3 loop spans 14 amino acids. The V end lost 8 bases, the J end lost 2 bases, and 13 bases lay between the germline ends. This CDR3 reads CASCPGPTYNEQFF. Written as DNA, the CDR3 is TGTGCCAGCTGTCCAGGCCCGACCTACAATGAGCAGTTCTTC.

The CDR3 loop is CASSLARTSGTYNEQFF. CDR3 coding DNA: TGCGCCAGCAGCTTGGCCCGGACTAGCGGGACCTACAATGAGCAGTTCTTC. The rearrangement uses TRBV5-1 and TRBJ2-1; 12 bases map to TRBD2. There are 17 residues in the CDR3. V lost 0 bases and J lost 2; bases outside the gene matches: 3. Looked up from germline, CDR1 is SGHRS and CDR2 is YFSETQ.

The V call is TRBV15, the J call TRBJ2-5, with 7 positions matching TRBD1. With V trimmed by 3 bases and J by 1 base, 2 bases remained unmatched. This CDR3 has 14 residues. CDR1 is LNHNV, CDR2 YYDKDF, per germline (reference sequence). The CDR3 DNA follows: TGTGCCACCAGCAGGGGACAGCTCCAAGAGACCCAGTACTTC. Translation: CATSRGQLQETQYF.

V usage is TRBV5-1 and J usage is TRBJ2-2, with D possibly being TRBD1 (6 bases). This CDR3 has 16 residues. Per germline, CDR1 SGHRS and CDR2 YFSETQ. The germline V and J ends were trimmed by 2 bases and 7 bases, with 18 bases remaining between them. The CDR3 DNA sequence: TGCGCCAGCAGCTTCTTAACCGGGACAAGGGTCGGGGAGCTGTTTTTT. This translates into CASSFLTGTRVGELFF. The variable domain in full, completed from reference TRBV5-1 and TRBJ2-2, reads KAGVTQTPRYLIKTRGQQVTLSCSPISGHRSVSWYQQTPGQGLQFLFEYFSETQRNKGNFPGRFSGRQFSNSRSEMNVSTLELGDSALYLCASSFLTGTRVGELFFGEGSRLTVL.

The CDR3 sequence: CASSLSKTGRPPEQYF. In DNA, the CDR3 is TGTGCCAGCAGTTTATCCAAGACGGGTCGGCCCCCCGAGCAGTACTTC. This chain uses TRBV28 with TRBJ2-7; D is uncertain. V was clipped by 1 base and J by 6 bases, with 19 bases between them. CDR1 and CDR2 from the germline V gene are MDHEN and SYDVKM. The CDR3 loop spans 16 amino acids.

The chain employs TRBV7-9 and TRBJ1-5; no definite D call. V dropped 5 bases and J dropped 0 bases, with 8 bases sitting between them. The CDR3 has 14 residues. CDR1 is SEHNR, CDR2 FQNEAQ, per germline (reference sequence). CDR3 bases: TGTGCCAGCAGCCATCAGAATAGCAATCAGCCCCAGCATTTT. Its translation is CASSHQNSNQPQHF.

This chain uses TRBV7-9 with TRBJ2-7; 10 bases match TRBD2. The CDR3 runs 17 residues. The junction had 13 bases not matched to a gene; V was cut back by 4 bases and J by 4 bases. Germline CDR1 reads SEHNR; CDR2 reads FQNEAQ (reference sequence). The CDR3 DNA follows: TGTGCCAGCAGCTACCAAACCTCTAGCGGGAGCTGGTACGAGCAGTACTTC. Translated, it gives CASSYQTSSGSWYEQYF.

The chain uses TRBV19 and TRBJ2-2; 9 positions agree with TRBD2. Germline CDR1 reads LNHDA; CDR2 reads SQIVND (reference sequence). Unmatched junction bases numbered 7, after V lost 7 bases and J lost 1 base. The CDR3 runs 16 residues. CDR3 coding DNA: TGTGCCAGTAACGGCGGGAGGGGGATGAACACCGGGGAGCTGTTTTTT. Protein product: CASNGGRGMNTGELFF.

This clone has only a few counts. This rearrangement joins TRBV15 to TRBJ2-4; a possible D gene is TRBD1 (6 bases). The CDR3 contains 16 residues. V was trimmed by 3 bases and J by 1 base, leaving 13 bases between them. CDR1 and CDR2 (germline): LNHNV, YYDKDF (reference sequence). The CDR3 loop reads CATSSGQTQAKNIQYF. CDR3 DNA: TGTGCCACCAGCAGTGGACAGACTCAGGCCAAAAACATTCAGTACTTC.

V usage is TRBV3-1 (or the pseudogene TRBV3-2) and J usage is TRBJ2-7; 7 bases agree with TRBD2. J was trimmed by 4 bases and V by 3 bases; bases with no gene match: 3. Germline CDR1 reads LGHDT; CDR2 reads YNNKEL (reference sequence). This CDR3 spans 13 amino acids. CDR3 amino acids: CASSHQGGYEQYF. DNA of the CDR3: TGTGCCAGCAGCCACCAGGGAGGGTACGAGCAGTACTTC.

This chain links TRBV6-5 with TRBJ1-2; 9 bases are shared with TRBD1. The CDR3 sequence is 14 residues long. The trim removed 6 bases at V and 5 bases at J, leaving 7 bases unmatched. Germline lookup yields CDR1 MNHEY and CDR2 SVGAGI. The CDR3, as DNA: TGTGCCAGCAGGCGCCAGGACAGGGGTTATGGCTACACCTTC. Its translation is CASRRQDRGYGYTF.

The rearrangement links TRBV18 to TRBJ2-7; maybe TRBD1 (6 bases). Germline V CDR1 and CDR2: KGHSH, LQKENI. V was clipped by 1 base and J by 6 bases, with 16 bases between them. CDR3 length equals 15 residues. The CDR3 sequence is CASSPLPGDLGEQYF. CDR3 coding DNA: TGTGCCAGCTCACCACTCCCAGGGGACCTCGGCGAGCAGTACTTC.

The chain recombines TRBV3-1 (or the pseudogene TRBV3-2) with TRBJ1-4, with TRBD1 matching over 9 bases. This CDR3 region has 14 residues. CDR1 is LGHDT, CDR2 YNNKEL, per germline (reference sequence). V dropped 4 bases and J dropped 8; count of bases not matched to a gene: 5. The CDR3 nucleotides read TGTGCCAGCAGCCGGGCTGACAGGGGGGAAAAACTGTTTTTT. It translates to CASSRADRGEKLFF.

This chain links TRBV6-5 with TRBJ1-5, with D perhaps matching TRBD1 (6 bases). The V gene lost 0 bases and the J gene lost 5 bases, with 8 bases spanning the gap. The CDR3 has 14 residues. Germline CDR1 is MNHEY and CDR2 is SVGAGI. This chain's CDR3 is CASSYSPGDQPQHF. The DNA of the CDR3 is TGTGCCAGCAGTTACTCCCCAGGGGATCAGCCCCAGCATTTT.

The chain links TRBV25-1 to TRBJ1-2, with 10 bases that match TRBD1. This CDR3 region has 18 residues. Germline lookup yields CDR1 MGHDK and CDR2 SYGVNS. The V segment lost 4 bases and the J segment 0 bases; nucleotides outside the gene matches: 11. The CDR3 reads CASSGGDRGRTANYGYTF. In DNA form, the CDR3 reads TGTGCCAGCAGTGGGGGTGACAGGGGGCGGACAGCTAACTATGGCTACACCTTC.

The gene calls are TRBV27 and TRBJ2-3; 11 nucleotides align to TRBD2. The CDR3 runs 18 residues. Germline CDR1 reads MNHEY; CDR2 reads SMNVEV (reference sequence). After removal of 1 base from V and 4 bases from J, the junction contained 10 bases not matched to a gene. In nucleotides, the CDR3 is TGTGCCAGCAGTTTATTGGGGACTAGCGGCCGAGGGGCAGATACGCAGTATTTT. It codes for CASSLLGTSGRGADTQYF.

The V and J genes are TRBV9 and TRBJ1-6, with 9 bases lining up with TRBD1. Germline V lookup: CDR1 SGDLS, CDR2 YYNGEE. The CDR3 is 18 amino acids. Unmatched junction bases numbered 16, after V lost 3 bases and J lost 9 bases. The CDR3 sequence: CASSASYNEGTGFSPLHF. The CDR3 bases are TGTGCCAGCAGCGCATCTTATAATGAAGGGACAGGGTTTTCACCCCTCCACTTT.

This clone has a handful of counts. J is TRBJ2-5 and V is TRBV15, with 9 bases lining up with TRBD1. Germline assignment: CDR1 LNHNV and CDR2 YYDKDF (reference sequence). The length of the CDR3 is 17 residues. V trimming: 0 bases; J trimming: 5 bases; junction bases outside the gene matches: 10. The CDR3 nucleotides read TGTGCCACCAGCAGAGATGGGGGACAGGGATCGTTGGAGACCCAGTACTTC. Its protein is CATSRDGGQGSLETQYF.

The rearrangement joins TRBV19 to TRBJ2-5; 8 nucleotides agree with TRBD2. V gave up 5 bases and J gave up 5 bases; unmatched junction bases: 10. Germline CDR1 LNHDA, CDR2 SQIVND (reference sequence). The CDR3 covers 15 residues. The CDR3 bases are TGTGCCAGTAGTTCCCGACTAGCGCAAGAGGAGACCCAGTACTTC. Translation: CASSSRLAQEETQYF.

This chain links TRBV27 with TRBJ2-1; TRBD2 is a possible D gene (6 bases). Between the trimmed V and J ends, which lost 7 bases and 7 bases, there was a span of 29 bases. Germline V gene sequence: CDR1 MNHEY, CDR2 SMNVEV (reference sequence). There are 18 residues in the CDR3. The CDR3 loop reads CASKVGFSGSPRGNEQFF. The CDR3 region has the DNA TGTGCCAGCAAGGTAGGGTTTAGCGGTTCCCCCCGGGGGAATGAGCAGTTCTTC.